The T cell receptor (beta chain) described here comes from a study of PD-1 blockade in classical Hodgkin lymphoma. Study-wide context: Patients were infused with nivolumab 3 mg/kg every 2 weeks.

The protocol was immunoSEQ multiplex PCR, while the TCRdb copy is restricted to in-frame clones and leaves out a portion. The sample includes over 50,000 clones, just under 75% of them seen just once. Relapses following autologous stem cell transplantation were seen in all patients, with brentuximab vedotin exposure varying. The study's findings and limits: Healthy donors reportedly exceeded newly diagnosed patients in baseline TCR diversity. When nivolumab was started under 1 year after ASCT, patients were excluded. TCR diversity rose significantly by C4D1 in CD4+ but not CD8+ cells.

Per germline, CDR1 MNHNY and CDR2 SVGAGI (reference sequence). This CDR3 comprises 11 residues. The V gene lost 6 bases and the J gene lost 6 bases, with 5 bases spanning the gap. Points on this clone: No antigen is known for it.

J is TRBJ2-2 and V is TRBV6-6; D is undetermined. The sequence was obtained from a human donor with classical Hodgkin lymphoma. The sample in question was peripheral blood mononuclear cells (PBMCs), obtained before the second cycle of nivolumab. CDR3 in amino acids: CASSFSGELFF. The CDR3 bases are TGTGCCAGCAGCTTTTCCGGGGAGCTGTTTTTT.